The source of this T cell receptor (beta chain) is a study of T cells in Graves' hyperthyroidism and ophthalmopathy. This clonotype was detected ten times or more. Its antigen is not identified. General observations from the study: Blood held most thyroid clonotypes expanded above 0.001 frequency.

Those patients with uncontrolled infection, other autoimmune disease, pregnancy or lactation were excluded. Amplified TCR beta CDR3 regions derived from RNA transcripts. RT-PCR in the first round (using the HTBI primer set) targeted the TCR CDR3. TCRdb ran MiXCR on the multiplex PCR reads and lists one entry per CDR3 protein. The sample shows 610,000 or so distinct CDR3 sequences, just over 45% of them seen only once. This TCR came from a woman between 18 and 29 years old with Graves' hyperthyroidism. Specimen: peripheral blood or thyroid tissue (not recorded which).

CDR3 sequence reads: CASSDRSNYGYTF. Written as DNA, the CDR3 is TGTGCCAGCAGCGACAGGTCTAACTATGGCTACACCTTC. This chain links TRBV6-6 with TRBJ1-2; possible D gene TRBD1, 6 bases. Deletions cut 6 bases from V and 0 bases from J, with 8 bases between. Germline-derived CDR1 and CDR2 are MNHNY and SVGAGI (reference sequence). This CDR3 has 13 residues.